The next 30 T cell receptor beta chains were all read from a single sample in a study of blood T cells in healthy people across ages (dated by TCRdb to between 2014 and 2017). Receptor libraries were prepared by 5' RACE. Sequencing took place on an Illumina HiSeq 2500. A second roughly 6 to 12 cycle PCR used a sample-barcoded 5' primer and a J-beta primer mix. TCRdb took the public reads, trimmed them with fastp at Q25, ran MiXCR for clone calling and kept in-frame beta chains. Records with the same CDR3 protein are collapsed into one entry carrying the most frequent genes and DNA. This sample gives hundreds of thousands of distinct CDR3 sequences in total; 55% to 70% of them show up just once. About 20% of the sample goes to the ten largest clones. Sequenced input: blood. All receptors derive from a man aged 25-45 years in good health.

This clonotype was found a few times. The V call is TRBV20-1, the J call TRBJ2-1; 16 bases are a match to TRBD2. The trim removed 0 bases at V and 7 bases at J, leaving 6 bases unmatched. The CDR3 spans 17 residues. Germline assignment: CDR1 DFQATT and CDR2 SNEGSKA (reference sequence). This chain's CDR3 is CSARDFGTSGRANEQFF. In DNA form, the CDR3 reads TGCAGTGCTAGAGATTTTGGGACTAGCGGGAGGGCAAATGAGCAGTTCTTC.

This clonotype was found a few times. V and J are TRBV20-1 and TRBJ2-1, with 8 bases fitting TRBD2. Per germline, CDR1 DFQATT and CDR2 SNEGSKA (reference sequence). The CDR3 is made up of 16 amino acids. Unmatched junction bases numbered 14, after V lost 1 base and J lost 9 bases. The CDR3 spells CSARAAAFGGAVEQFF. CDR3 DNA: TGCAGTGCTAGAGCTGCGGCGTTCGGGGGGGCTGTTGAGCAGTTCTTC.

The rearrangement uses TRBV6-5 and TRBJ1-4; tentative D call: TRBD1 (5 bases). Deletions cut 8 bases from V and 1 base from J, with 11 bases between. CDR3 length equals 14 residues. From germline, CDR1 is MNHEY and CDR2 SVGAGI. Here the CDR3 reads CASGAVLTNEKLFF. The DNA for the CDR3 is TGTGCCAGCGGGGCGGTGTTAACTAATGAAAAACTGTTTTTT.

The chain is built from TRBV30 and TRBJ2-1; tentatively, D is TRBD1 or TRBD2 (6 bases each). The germline gives CDR1 GTSNPN, CDR2 SVGIG (reference sequence). This CDR3 comprises 15 residues. Trimming cost V 3 bases and J 3 bases, with 15 bases left between them. Here the CDR3 DNA reads TGTGCCTGGAGAGCCCGTGGAGGGGGCTACAATGAGCAGTTCTTC. Translation gives CAWRARGGGYNEQFF.

This clonotype has only a few counts. The rearrangement joins TRBV20-1 to TRBJ2-1; 13 nucleotides align to TRBD2. CDR1 DFQATT and CDR2 SNEGSKA come from the germline V gene (reference sequence). This CDR3 contains 14 residues. V gave up 3 bases and J gave up 8 bases; unmatched junction bases: 4. The CDR3 DNA sequence: TGCAGTGCTAGTGGGACTAGCGGGGTGGATGAGCAGTTCTTC. It encodes CSASGTSGVDEQFF.

This sequence joins TRBV2 and TRBJ2-1; 9 bases align to TRBD2. Germline V CDR1 and CDR2: SNHLY, FYNNEI. This CDR3 region has 14 residues. V trimming: 5 bases; J trimming: 8 bases; junction bases outside the gene matches: 7. This CDR3 reads CASSPGLARDEQFF. The CDR3 region has the DNA TGTGCCAGCAGTCCCGGACTAGCGAGGGATGAGCAGTTCTTC.

V and J are TRBV15 and TRBJ2-1; D is unclear. Matching the DNA end better, TRBJ2-7 makes the J call doubtful. This CDR3 has 14 amino acids. Germline lookup yields CDR1 LNHNV and CDR2 YYDKDF (reference sequence). Written as DNA, the CDR3 is TGTGCCACCAGCAGGGCTTCCCGCTACAATGAGCAGTACTTC. Translating gives CATSRASRYNEQYF.

The genes are TRBV20-1 and TRBJ2-1, with TRBD2 matching 7 bases. After removal of 3 bases from V and 1 base from J, the junction contained 6 bases not matched to a gene. CDR1 is DFQATT and CDR2 is SNEGSKA in the germline V gene (reference sequence). The CDR3 covers 15 residues. The CDR3 nucleotides are TGCAGTGCTAGCCCCTTAGCGGGTTCCTACAATGAGCAGTTCTTC. Translating gives CSASPLAGSYNEQFF.

This clonotype turned up a few times. The chain recombines TRBV24-1 with TRBJ2-3; D may be TRBD1 or TRBD2 (5 bases each). This CDR3 has 15 amino acids. Germline V gene data show CDR1 as KGHDR and CDR2 as SFDVKD. The germline V and J ends were trimmed by 9 bases and 0 bases, with 15 bases remaining between them. The CDR3: CATQGEGLSTDTQYF. In DNA form, the CDR3 reads TGTGCCACCCAGGGAGAGGGCCTTAGCACAGATACGCAGTATTTT.

The chain is built from TRBV20-1 and TRBJ1-1; the D is unclear. CDR3 length equals 14 residues. The V end was cut by 3 bases, the J end by 3 bases, with 14 bases between. Germline CDR1 DFQATT, CDR2 SNEGSKA (reference sequence). The DNA of the CDR3 is TGCAGTGCTAGGCCGCCCCTGTTTGACACTGAAGCTTTCTTT. Translation: CSARPPLFDTEAFF.

The V gene is TRBV14, the J gene TRBJ2-5, with 8 bases lining up with TRBD1. Germline assignment: CDR1 SGHDN and CDR2 FVKESK. V was clipped by 1 base and J by 11 bases; unmatched bases: 18. The CDR3 contains 17 residues. The CDR3 reads CASSQVGTGPTTSEQYF. The CDR3 DNA reads TGTGCCAGCAGCCAAGTCGGGACAGGTCCGACTACGAGTGAGCAGTACTTC.

On this clonotype: A read error may produce the germline difference seen at one junction end. V is TRBV4-1 and J is TRBJ2-7; 7 bases agree with TRBD2. Germline-derived CDR1 and CDR2 are MGHRA and YSYEKL. This CDR3 is 17 amino acids long. CDR3 sequence (DNA): TGCGCCGGCAGCCAAGAACCAAGCGGGATAGGAGTCGACGAGCAGTACTTC. It yields the protein CAGSQEPSGIGVDEQYF.

This rearrangement joins TRBV15 to TRBJ1-5, with a possible D match to TRBD1 (5 bases). This CDR3 is built from 16 residues. The V gene's germline CDR1 is LNHNV and CDR2 YYDKDF (reference sequence). Trimming took off 5 bases at V and 7 bases at J, with 21 bases between the two ends. The DNA of the CDR3 is TGTGCCACCAGCCCAGACCCGCAGGGTTGGAACCAGCCCCAGCATTTT. This translates into CATSPDPQGWNQPQHF. The full variable domain, in which reference TRBV15 and TRBJ1-5 provide the parts outside the CDR3, is DAMVIQNPRYQVTQFGKPVTLSCSQTLNHNVMYWYQQKSSQAPKLLFHYYDKDFNNEADTPDNFQSRRPNTSFCFLDIRSPGLGDTAMYLCATSPDPQGWNQPQHFGDGTRLSIL.

Details on this clonotype: Since a much larger clone is just one base distant, this may be a read error. The chain carries TRBV4-3 and TRBJ2-7; D remains unclear. The V gene's germline CDR1 is LGHNA and CDR2 YSLEER. There are 16 residues in the CDR3. As DNA, the CDR3 is TGCGCCAGCAACCAAGGTCGTGGGGTCCAAGGGTACGAGCAGTACTTC. Its protein product is CASNQGRGVQGYEQYF.

The chain couples TRBV12-3 or TRBV12-4 to TRBJ2-6; D may be TRBD2 (6 bases). Trimming took 11 bases from V and 0 from J, leaving 8 bases between them. This CDR3 is 13 amino acids long. CDR3 residues: CACGISGANVLTF. The CDR3 coding sequence is TGTGCCTGCGGGATCTCTGGGGCCAACGTCCTGACTTTC.

V is TRBV20-1 and J is TRBJ1-1; D might be TRBD1 (5 bases). Looked up from germline, CDR1 is DFQATT and CDR2 is SNEGSKA (reference sequence). This CDR3 region has 15 residues. Between the trimmed V and J ends, which lost 5 bases and 7 bases, there was a span of 23 bases. The CDR3 is CSADPSGPEQGEAFF. CDR3 nucleotide sequence: TGCAGTGCTGATCCATCCGGTCCGGAGCAGGGTGAAGCTTTCTTT.

The V and J genes are TRBV5-1 and TRBJ2-3; D is uncertain. CDR3 length: 16 residues. Trimming cost V 0 bases and J 0 bases, with 11 bases left between them. Germline CDR1 and CDR2: SGHRS and YFSETQ. The DNA for the CDR3 is TGCGCCAGCAGCTTGGATGGTAACCCTAGCACAGATACGCAGTATTTT. This gives the protein CASSLDGNPSTDTQYF.

The chain joins TRBV7-9 to TRBJ1-1, with D perhaps matching TRBD1 (5 bases). Trimming took off 11 bases at V and 1 base at J, with 14 bases between the two ends. The CDR3 sequence is 13 residues long. Germline V gene data show CDR1 as SEHNR and CDR2 as FQNEAQ (reference sequence). The CDR3 is CARTGRSNTEAFF. The CDR3 nucleotides are TGTGCCCGTACAGGCCGTTCGAACACTGAAGCTTTCTTT.

V and J are TRBV4-3 and TRBJ2-1, with 10 bases identical to TRBD2. The trim removed 3 bases at V and 8 bases at J, leaving 10 bases unmatched. The CDR3 has 16 amino acids. Germline CDR1 LGHNA, CDR2 YSLEER. CDR3 sequence: CASSHRIAGGKDEQFF. CDR3 DNA: TGCGCCAGCAGCCACCGGATAGCGGGAGGTAAGGATGAGCAGTTCTTC.

This sequence joins TRBV9 and TRBJ1-1, with a tentative D call TRBD1 (5 bases). The CDR3 has 15 amino acids. Trimming took off 4 bases at V and 5 bases at J, with 18 bases between the two ends. Per germline, CDR1 SGDLS and CDR2 YYNGEE. CDR3 region: CASSRTGKETTEAFF. CDR3 bases: TGTGCCAGCAGCAGAACAGGAAAGGAAACTACTGAAGCTTTCTTT.

The genes are TRBV12-3 or TRBV12-4 and TRBJ2-3, with no clear D. Trimming stripped 4 bases from V and 7 bases from J, with 3 bases between. This CDR3 has 10 amino acids. The CDR3 loop reads CASSSNTQYF. CDR3 nucleotides: TGTGCCAGCAGTTCCAATACGCAGTATTTT.

V and J are TRBV20-1 and TRBJ2-5; the match to TRBD2 covers 8 bases. TRBJ2-4 matches the DNA end more closely, so the J call is doubtful. The CDR3 runs 14 residues. In germline, CDR1 is DFQATT, CDR2 SNEGSKA (reference sequence). CDR3 amino acids: CSARGPSGKNIQYF. In DNA form, the CDR3 reads TGCAGTGCTAGAGGTCCTAGCGGGAAAAACATTCAGTACTTC.

This clonotype turned up a few times. V usage is TRBV29-1 and J usage is TRBJ2-1; 9 bases fit TRBD2. In germline, CDR1 is SQVTM, CDR2 ANQGSEA. This CDR3 has 15 residues. V shed 6 bases and J 2 bases; nucleotides not matched to a gene: 8. CDR3 sequence: CSVQEGTSTYNEQFF. CDR3 DNA: TGCAGCGTACAAGAAGGGACTAGCACCTACAATGAGCAGTTCTTC.

This chain joins TRBV14 and TRBJ2-5; TRBD1 matches 9 bases. With V trimmed by 5 bases and J by 5 bases, 12 bases remained unmatched. The CDR3 extends over 16 amino acids. Germline CDR1 is SGHDN and CDR2 is FVKESK. As DNA, the CDR3 is TGTGCCAGCAGCAGCCGGGACAGGGCCGCTTGGGAGACCCAGTACTTC. The encoded protein is CASSSRDRAAWETQYF.

The chain carries TRBV5-1 and TRBJ2-3; D is perhaps TRBD1 (6 bases). Germline V gene sequence: CDR1 SGHRS, CDR2 YFSETQ. V was trimmed by 6 bases and J by 5 bases, leaving 16 bases between them. The CDR3 covers 14 residues. The CDR3: CASMVGGWRDTQYF. CDR3 sequence (DNA): TGCGCCAGCATGGTAGGGGGTTGGAGAGATACGCAGTATTTT.

The sample holds a few counts of this clonotype. This chain joins TRBV15 and TRBJ2-1, with 9 bases aligning to TRBD2. The V gene end was trimmed by 1 base and the J gene end by 2 bases; junction bases not matched to a gene: 3. Germline V CDR1 and CDR2: LNHNV, YYDKDF (reference sequence). The CDR3 sequence is 16 residues long. The CDR3 coding sequence is TGTGCCACCAGCAGAGGTATAGCGGGAGCCTACAATGAGCAGTTCTTC. Amino acids: CATSRGIAGAYNEQFF.

The chain employs TRBV7-2 and TRBJ2-7; 7 bases map to TRBD1. From germline, CDR1 is SGHTA and CDR2 FQGNSA. This CDR3 contains 14 residues. Trimming removed 1 base from V and 6 bases from J; junction bases left unmatched: 6. Written as DNA, the CDR3 is TGTGCCAGCAGCTTAGTTGGCGCAGGGGGCGAGCAGTACTTC. Translating gives CASSLVGAGGEQYF.

The chain uses TRBV3-1 and TRBJ2-7; the D is unclear. Germline loops: CDR1 LGHDT, CDR2 YNNKEL (reference sequence). Trimming took 3 bases from V and 5 from J, leaving 14 bases between them. This CDR3 is 14 amino acids long. Written as DNA, the CDR3 is TGTGCCAGCAGCCAGACTGGGCTCGTCGACGAGCAGTACTTC. Translation: CASSQTGLVDEQYF.

This clonotype turned up a few times. The chain recombines TRBV5-1 with TRBJ2-7, with 9 nucleotides matching TRBD1. This CDR3 has 15 amino acids. Germline assignment: CDR1 SGHRS and CDR2 YFSETQ. Losses at the gene ends were 1 base for V and 5 bases for J; bases not matched to a gene: 7. The CDR3 sequence is CASSLIRGQGHEQYF. The CDR3, as DNA: TGCGCCAGCAGCTTGATCCGGGGACAGGGCCACGAGCAGTACTTC.

The genes are TRBV9 and TRBJ2-1; D might be TRBD2 (6 bases). Between the trimmed V and J ends, which lost 0 bases and 8 bases, there was a span of 6 bases. The CDR3 loop spans 12 amino acids. Germline lookup yields CDR1 SGDLS and CDR2 YYNGEE. The CDR3 sequence: CASSVGGDEQFF. In DNA, the CDR3 is TGTGCCAGCAGCGTAGGGGGGGATGAGCAGTTCTTC.